What follows are 4 T cell receptor beta chains derived from one specimen sequenced in a study of blood T cell repertoires in COVID-19. Using immunoSEQ multiplex PCR, the repertoire was profiled, and TCRdb retains in-frame clones only, with some absent. This table has 250,000 to 350,000 clones, around 89% appearing once. Sequencing was done on a sample of peripheral blood. The receptors stem from a woman aged 50 to 60 with COVID-19, enrolled during active disease.

The chain employs TRBV30 and TRBJ1-2, with D maybe TRBD1 (5 bases). The CDR3 runs 15 residues. CDR1 and CDR2 from the germline V gene are GTSNPN and SVGIG (reference sequence). Trimming cost V 1 base and J 8 bases, with 20 bases left between them. The CDR3 DNA is TGTGCCTGGAGTGGTATTGCCAGGGCGATAGAAGGCTACACCTTC. Its protein product is CAWSGIARAIEGYTF.

This clone was recorded once. V usage is TRBV7-2 and J usage is TRBJ2-6, with D perhaps TRBD1 (6 bases). The germline CDR1 and CDR2 sequences are SGHTA and FQGNSA. The CDR3 is made up of 17 amino acids. V lost 5 bases and J lost 0, with 14 bases in between. The CDR3 here is CASSDRQALSGANVLTF. For the CDR3, the DNA is TGTGCCAGCAGCGACAGACAGGCCCTCTCTGGGGCCAACGTCCTGACTTTC.

The chain couples TRBV3-1 (or the pseudogene TRBV3-2) to TRBJ1-4, with TRBD1 matching over 8 bases. The CDR3 covers 16 residues. CDR1 and CDR2 from the germline V gene are LGHDT and YNNKEL (reference sequence). After removal of 2 bases from V and 13 bases from J, the junction contained 15 bases not matched to a gene. The CDR3 reads CASSQIRRQGKWLLFF. Here the CDR3 DNA reads TGTGCCAGCAGCCAAATAAGGAGACAGGGGAAGTGGTTACTGTTTTTT.

The chain recombines TRBV7-2 with TRBJ1-6, with unresolved D. From germline, CDR1 is SGHTA and CDR2 FQGNSA. V was clipped by 5 bases and J by 5 bases, with 10 bases between them. The CDR3 consists of 14 residues. The CDR3 sequence: CASSPRGNNSPLHF. Here the CDR3 DNA reads TGTGCCAGCAGCCCGCGGGGTAATAATTCACCCCTCCACTTT.